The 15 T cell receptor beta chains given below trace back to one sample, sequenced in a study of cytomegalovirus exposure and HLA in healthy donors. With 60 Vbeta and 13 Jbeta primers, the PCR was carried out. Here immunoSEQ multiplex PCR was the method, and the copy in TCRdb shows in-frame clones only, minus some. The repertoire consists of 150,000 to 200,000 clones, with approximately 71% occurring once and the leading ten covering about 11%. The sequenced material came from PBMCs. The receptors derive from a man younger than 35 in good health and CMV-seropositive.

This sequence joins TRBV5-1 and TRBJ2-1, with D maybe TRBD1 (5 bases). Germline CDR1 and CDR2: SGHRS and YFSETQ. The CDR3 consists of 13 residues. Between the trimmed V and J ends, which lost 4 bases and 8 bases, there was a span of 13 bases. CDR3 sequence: CASSLGSGYEQFF. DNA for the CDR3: TGCGCCAGCAGCCTTGGGTCAGGGTATGAGCAGTTCTTC.

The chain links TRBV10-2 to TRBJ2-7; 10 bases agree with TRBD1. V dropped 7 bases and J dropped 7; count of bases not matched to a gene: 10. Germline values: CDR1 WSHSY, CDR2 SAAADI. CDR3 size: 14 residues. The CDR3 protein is CASMRDRGPVEQYF. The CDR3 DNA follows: TGCGCCAGCATGAGGGACAGGGGACCTGTGGAGCAGTACTTC.

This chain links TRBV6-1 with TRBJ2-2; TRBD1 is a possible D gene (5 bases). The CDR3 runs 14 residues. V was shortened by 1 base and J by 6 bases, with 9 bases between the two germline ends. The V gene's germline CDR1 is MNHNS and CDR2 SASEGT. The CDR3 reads CASSEEGWSGELFF. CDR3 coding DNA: TGTGCCAGCAGTGAAGAGGGGTGGTCCGGGGAGCTGTTTTTT.

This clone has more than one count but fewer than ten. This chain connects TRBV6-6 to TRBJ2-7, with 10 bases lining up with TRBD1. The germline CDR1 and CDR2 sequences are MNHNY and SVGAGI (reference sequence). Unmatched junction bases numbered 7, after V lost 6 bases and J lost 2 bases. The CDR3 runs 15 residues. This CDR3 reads CASSPRQGAAYEQYF. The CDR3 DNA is TGTGCCAGCAGCCCCAGACAGGGGGCGGCCTACGAGCAGTACTTC.

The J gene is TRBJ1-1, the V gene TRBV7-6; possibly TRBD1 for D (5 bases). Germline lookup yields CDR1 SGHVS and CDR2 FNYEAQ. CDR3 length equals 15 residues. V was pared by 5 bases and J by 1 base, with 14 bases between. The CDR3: CASSKRQQRNTEAFF. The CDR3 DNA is TGTGCCAGCAGCAAACGACAGCAGAGGAACACTGAAGCTTTCTTT.

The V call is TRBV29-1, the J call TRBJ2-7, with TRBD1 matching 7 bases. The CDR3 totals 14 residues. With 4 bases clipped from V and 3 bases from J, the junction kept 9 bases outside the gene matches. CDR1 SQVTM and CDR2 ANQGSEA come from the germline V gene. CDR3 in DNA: TGCAGCGTTGTGGTTCGGGACAGATACTACGAGCAGTACTTC. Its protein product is CSVVVRDRYYEQYF.

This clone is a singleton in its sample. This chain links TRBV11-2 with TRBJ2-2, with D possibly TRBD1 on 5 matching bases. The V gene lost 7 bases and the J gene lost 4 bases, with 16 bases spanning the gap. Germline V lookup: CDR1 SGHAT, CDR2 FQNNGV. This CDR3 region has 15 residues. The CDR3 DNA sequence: TGTGCCAGCAACCTTCGGACACACCGCACCGGGGAGCTGTTTTTT. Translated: CASNLRTHRTGELFF.

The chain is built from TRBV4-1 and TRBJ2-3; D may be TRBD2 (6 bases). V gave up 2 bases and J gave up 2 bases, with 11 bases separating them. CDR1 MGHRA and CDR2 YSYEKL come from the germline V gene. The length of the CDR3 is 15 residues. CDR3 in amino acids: CASSQPGLNTDTQYF. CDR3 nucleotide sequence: TGCGCCAGCAGCCAACCGGGACTCAACACAGATACGCAGTATTTT.

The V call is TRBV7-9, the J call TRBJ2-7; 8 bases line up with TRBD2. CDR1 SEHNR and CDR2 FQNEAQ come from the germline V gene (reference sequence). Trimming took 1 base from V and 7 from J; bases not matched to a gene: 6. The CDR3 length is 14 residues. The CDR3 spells CASSLGLAGREQYF. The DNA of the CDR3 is TGTGCCAGCAGCTTAGGGTTAGCGGGACGAGAGCAGTACTTC.

The CDR3 bases are TGTGCCAGCAGTCCTCGCGCAGATACGCAGTATTTT. Translated: CASSPRADTQYF. V is TRBV6-5 and J is TRBJ2-3; no firm D call. Germline CDR1 reads MNHEY; CDR2 reads SVGAGI. This CDR3 has 12 residues. Trimming removed 5 bases at V and 4 bases at J, with 7 bases between.

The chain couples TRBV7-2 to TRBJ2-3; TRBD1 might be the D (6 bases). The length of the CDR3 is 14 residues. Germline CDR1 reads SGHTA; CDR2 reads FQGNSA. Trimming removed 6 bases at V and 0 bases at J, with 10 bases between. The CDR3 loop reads CASRTGPSTDTQYF. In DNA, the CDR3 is TGTGCCAGCAGGACAGGCCCTAGCACAGATACGCAGTATTTT.

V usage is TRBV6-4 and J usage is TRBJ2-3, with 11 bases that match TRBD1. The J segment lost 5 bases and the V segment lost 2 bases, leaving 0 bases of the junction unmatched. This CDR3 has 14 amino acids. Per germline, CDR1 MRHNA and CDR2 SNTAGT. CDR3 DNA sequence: TGTGCCAGCAGTGACGGGACAGGGGGAGATACGCAGTATTTT. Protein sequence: CASSDGTGGDTQYF.

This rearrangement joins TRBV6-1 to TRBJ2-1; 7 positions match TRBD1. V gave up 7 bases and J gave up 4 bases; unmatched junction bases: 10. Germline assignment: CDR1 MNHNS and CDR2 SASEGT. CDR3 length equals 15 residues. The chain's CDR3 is CASNQRGGLYNEQFF. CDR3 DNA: TGTGCCAGCAACCAAAGAGGGGGCCTATACAATGAGCAGTTCTTC.

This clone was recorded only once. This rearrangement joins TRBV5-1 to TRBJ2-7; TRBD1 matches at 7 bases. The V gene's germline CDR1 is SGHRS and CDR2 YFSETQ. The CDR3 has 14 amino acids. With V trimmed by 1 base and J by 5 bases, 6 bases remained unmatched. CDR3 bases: TGCGCCAGCAGCTTGAGGGGGCGTAGGAACGAGCAGTACTTC. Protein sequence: CASSLRGRRNEQYF. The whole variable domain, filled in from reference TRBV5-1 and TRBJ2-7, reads KAGVTQTPRYLIKTRGQQVTLSCSPISGHRSVSWYQQTPGQGLQFLFEYFSETQRNKGNFPGRFSGRQFSNSRSEMNVSTLELGDSALYLCASSLRGRRNEQYFGPGTRLTVT.

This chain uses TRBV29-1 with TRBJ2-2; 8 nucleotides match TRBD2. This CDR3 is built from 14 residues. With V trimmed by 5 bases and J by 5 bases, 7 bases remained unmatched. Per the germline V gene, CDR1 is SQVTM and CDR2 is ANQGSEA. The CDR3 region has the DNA TGCAGCGTTCGAAGCGGGGGTGGGACCGGGGAGCTGTTTTTT. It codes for CSVRSGGGTGELFF.